This T cell receptor beta chain came from a study of T cell repertoires in cytomegalovirus infection. In the study overall: CMV infection together with matching HLA type was indicated by public TCR beta signatures. Study outcomes and limitations: HLA-C-restricted CMV clonotypes gave the most frequent clonotype in two of eight donors. Using cumulative public TCR beta family frequency, the authors identified those who carried CMV together with the relevant HLA.

One entry per CDR3 protein results from TCRdb running MiXCR on the reads. The sample records nearly 650,000 distinct CDR3 sequences, 24% being singletons. Per germline, CDR1 SGHTA and CDR2 FQGNSA. Losses at the gene ends were 3 bases for V and 1 base for J; bases not matched to a gene: 6. The CDR3 spans 17 residues. There are many counts of this clonotype. Its antigen remains unknown. V usage is TRBV7-2 and J usage is TRBJ1-5; 10 positions agree with TRBD1. This TCR was recovered from a human donor in good health (CMV status not recorded). Some clones in this sample may be carry-over from other donors' samples. The sample taken for sequencing was CD8+ T cells from PBMCs. CDR3 sequence: CASSLGQGSGSNQPQHF. The CDR3 region has the DNA TGTGCCAGCAGCTTGGGACAGGGGTCAGGGAGCAATCAGCCCCAGCATTTT.